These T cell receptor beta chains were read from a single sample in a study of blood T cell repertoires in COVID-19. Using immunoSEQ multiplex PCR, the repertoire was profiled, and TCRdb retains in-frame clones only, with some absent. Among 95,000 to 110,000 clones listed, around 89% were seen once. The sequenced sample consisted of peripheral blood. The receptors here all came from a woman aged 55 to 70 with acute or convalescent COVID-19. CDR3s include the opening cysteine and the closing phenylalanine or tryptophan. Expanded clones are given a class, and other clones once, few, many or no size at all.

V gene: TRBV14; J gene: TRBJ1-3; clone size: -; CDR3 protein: CASSQVRSAGNTIYF
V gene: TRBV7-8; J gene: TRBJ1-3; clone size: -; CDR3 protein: CASSLVLRETIYF
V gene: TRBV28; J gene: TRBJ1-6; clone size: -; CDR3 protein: CASSLQGGTVGSPLHF
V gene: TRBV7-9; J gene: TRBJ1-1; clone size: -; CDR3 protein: CASSPGGGEAFF
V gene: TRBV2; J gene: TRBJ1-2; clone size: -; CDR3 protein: CASSVTGVYGYTF
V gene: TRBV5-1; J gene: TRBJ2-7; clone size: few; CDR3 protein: CASSPQAGGTYEQYF
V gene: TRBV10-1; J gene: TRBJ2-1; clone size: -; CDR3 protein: CASSESLGLATYNEQFF
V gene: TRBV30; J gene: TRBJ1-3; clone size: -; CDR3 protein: CAWSVPGLPGNTIYF
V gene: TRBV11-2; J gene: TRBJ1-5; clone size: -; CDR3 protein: CASSNRGPQHF
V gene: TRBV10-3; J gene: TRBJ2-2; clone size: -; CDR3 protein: CAITAGLAGAGELFF
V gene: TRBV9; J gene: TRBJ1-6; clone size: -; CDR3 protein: CASSVGQGSNSPLHF
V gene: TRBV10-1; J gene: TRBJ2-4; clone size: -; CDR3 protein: CASSGPSKLARNIQYF
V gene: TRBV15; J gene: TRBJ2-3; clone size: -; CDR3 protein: CATSRDPGDTQYF
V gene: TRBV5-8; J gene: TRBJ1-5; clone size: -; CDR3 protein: CASSPRAGGLNQPQHF
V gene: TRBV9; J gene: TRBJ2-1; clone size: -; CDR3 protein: CASSVRLAGVSEQFF
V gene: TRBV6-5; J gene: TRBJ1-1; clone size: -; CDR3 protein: CASHRGNTEAFF
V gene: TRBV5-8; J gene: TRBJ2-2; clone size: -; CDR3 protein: CASSFLPNTGELFF
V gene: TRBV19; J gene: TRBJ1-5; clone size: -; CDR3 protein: CASMGGWDRGLRNQPQHF
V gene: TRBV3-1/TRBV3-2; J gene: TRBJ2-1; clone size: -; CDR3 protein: CASSQGYYTYNEQFF
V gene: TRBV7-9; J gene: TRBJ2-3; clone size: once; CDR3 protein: CASRPKWGSVTDTQYF
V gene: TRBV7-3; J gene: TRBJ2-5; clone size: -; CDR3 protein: CASSRDRGEQETQYF
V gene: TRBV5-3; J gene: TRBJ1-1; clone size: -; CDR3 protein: CARSLTGRRGEAFF
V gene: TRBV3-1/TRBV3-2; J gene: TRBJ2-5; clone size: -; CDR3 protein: CASSQGGREATQYF
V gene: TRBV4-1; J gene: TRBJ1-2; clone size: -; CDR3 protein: CASSLRTGTNYGYTF
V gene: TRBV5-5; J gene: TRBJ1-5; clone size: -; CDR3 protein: CASSLLAQNQPQHF
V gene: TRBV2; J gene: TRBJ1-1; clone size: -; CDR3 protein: CASSYRGEKAFF
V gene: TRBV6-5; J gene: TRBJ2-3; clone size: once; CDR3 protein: CASSFRVGADTQYF
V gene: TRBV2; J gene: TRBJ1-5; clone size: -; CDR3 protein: CASGRRRGTDSVSNQPQHF
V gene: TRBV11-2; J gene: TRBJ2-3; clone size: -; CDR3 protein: CASSLEASAAQYF
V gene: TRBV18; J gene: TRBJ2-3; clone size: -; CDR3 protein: CASSPPSGGRGDTQYF
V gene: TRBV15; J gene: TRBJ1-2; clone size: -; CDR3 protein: CATSRRSYGYTF
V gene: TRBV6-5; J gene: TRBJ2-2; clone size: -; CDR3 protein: CASSLAGQGSTGELFF
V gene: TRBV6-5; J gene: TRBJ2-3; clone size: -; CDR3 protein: CASTVSRSTDTQYF
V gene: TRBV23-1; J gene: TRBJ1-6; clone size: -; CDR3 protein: CASSQSSGGDSPLHF
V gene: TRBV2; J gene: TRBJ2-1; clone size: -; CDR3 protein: CAGRLAGVGEQFF
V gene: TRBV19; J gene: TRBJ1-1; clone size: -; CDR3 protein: CASSMQVNTEAFF
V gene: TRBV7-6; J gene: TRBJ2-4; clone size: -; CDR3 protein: CASSPGQGLAKNIQYF
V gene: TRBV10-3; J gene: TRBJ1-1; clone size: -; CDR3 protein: CAISESSRLGTEAFF
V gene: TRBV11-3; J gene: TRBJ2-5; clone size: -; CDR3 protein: CASSRPGVTGETQYF
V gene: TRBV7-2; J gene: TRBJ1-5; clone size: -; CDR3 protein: CASSLSQGGQPQHF
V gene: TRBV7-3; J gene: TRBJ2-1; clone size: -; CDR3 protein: CASSLDRYNEQFF
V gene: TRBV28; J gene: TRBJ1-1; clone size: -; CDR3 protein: CASSSRRTEAFF
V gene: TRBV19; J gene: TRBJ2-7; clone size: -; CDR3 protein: CASSSPGASGTYEQYF
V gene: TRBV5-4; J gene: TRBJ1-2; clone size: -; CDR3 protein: CASSSDRRLSNGYTF
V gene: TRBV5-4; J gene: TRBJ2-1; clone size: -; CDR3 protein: CASSFGRVSYNEQFF
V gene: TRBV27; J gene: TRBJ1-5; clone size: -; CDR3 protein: CASSSGVGGAYSNQPQHF
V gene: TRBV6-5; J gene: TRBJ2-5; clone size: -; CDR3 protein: CASSLAQGAKTQYF
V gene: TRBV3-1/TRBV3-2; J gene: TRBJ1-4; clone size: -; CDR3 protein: CASSSRGGRTNEKLFF
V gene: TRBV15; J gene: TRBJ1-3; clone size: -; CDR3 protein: CATSRGGGPSFGNTIYF
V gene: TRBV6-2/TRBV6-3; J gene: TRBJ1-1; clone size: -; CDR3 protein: CASSYSRNGNTEAFF
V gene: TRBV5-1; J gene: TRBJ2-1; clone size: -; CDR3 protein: CASSLGDRANEQFF
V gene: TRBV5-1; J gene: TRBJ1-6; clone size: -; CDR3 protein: CASGDNYNSPLHF
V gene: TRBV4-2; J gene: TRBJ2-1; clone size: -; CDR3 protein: CASSQRLEAYNEQFF
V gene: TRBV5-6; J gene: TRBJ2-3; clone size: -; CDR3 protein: CASSLEGLGVADTQYF